Presented here are 20 T cell receptor beta chains from one specimen sequenced in a study of blood T cell repertoires in COVID-19. Only in-frame clones appear in the TCRdb table, and some are missing; sequencing was by immunoSEQ multiplex PCR. This sample has a few hundred thousand clones, with over 80% found just once. Sequences were obtained from peripheral blood. These receptors came from a woman in her twenties or thirties with COVID-19, enrolled during active disease.

This clone was seen just once. This chain joins TRBV4-1 and TRBJ2-7; 12 bases line up with TRBD2. Germline V gene sequence: CDR1 MGHRA, CDR2 YSYEKL. The V segment lost 2 bases and the J segment 3 bases; nucleotides outside the gene matches: 5. The CDR3 is 16 amino acids. CDR3 loop: CASSQRTSGTYYEQYF. The CDR3 nucleotides are TGCGCCAGCAGCCAAAGGACTAGCGGGACCTACTACGAGCAGTACTTC.

The chain combines TRBV5-5 with TRBJ2-1, with D possibly matching TRBD1 (6 bases). The germline V gene encodes CDR1 SGHKS and CDR2 YYEKEE (reference sequence). The CDR3 loop spans 15 amino acids. Trimming left V 1 base short and J 2 bases short, with 10 bases between. The CDR3 DNA sequence: TGTGCCAGCAGCTTGCAGGGGCGGGCCTACAATGAGCAGTTCTTC. This sequence encodes CASSLQGRAYNEQFF.

The chain is built from TRBV6-5 and TRBJ1-4, with D possibly TRBD1 on 5 matching bases. The ends were cut back, 0 bases at V and 4 bases at J, with 9 bases in the middle. CDR1 MNHEY and CDR2 SVGAGI come from the germline V gene. CDR3 length: 15 residues. CDR3 nucleotide sequence: TGTGCCAGCAGTTACTCAGGGGCCGGTAATGAAAAACTGTTTTTT. Its translation: CASSYSGAGNEKLFF.

The chain is built from TRBV7-2 and TRBJ2-3; the match to TRBD2 covers 12 bases. Per germline, CDR1 SGHTA and CDR2 FQGNSA. The J segment lost 5 bases and the V segment lost 10 bases, leaving 10 bases of the junction unmatched. The CDR3 totals 15 residues. CDR3 DNA sequence: TGTGCCAATCAACTAGCGGGAGGAGGGGGAGATACGCAGTATTTT. This encodes CANQLAGGGGDTQYF.

The chain recombines TRBV24-1 with TRBJ2-6; 9 nucleotides align to TRBD1. CDR3 size: 19 residues. The V and J ends lost 4 bases and 2 bases, in that order; junction bases with no gene match: 11. CDR1 and CDR2 from the germline V gene are KGHDR and SFDVKD. The chain's CDR3 is CATSDPTGGIGTGANVLTF. The CDR3 nucleotides are TGTGCCACCAGTGACCCCACAGGGGGCATTGGGACTGGGGCCAACGTCCTGACTTTC.

The genes are TRBV29-1 and TRBJ2-1; TRBD2 agrees at 12 bases. In germline, CDR1 is SQVTM, CDR2 ANQGSEA. CDR3 size: 14 residues. J gave up 8 bases and V 4 bases, and 6 bases lay outside the gene matches. CDR3 nucleotides: TGCAGCGTTGTTACTAGCGGGAGGTTCGATGAGCAGTTCTTC. Translation gives CSVVTSGRFDEQFF.

This clone came up a few times. The chain is built from TRBV7-9 and TRBJ2-7; no clear D gene. Between the trimmed V and J ends, which lost 1 base and 6 bases, there was a span of 7 bases. CDR3 length equals 12 residues. Germline V gene sequence: CDR1 SEHNR, CDR2 FQNEAQ (reference sequence). This CDR3 is CASSLESREQYF. CDR3 nucleotides: TGTGCCAGCAGCTTAGAGAGTCGCGAGCAGTACTTC.

This rearrangement joins TRBV7-2 to TRBJ2-5, with TRBD2 matching over 8 bases. Germline V gene sequence: CDR1 SGHTA, CDR2 FQGNSA. The V gene end was trimmed by 2 bases and the J gene end by 4 bases; junction bases not matched to a gene: 6. The CDR3 is 15 residues long. The CDR3 nucleotides read TGTGCCAGCAGCTTACCGGGGGGGCGGCCAGAGACCCAGTACTTC. Protein product: CASSLPGGRPETQYF.

This clone is a singleton in its sample. This sequence joins TRBV2 and TRBJ2-3; 7 nucleotides match TRBD1. The CDR3 runs 15 residues. V trimming: 5 bases; J trimming: 3 bases; junction bases outside the gene matches: 8. CDR1 and CDR2 (germline): SNHLY, FYNNEI. The CDR3 here is CASSLDRSGTDTQYF. The CDR3 nucleotides are TGTGCCAGCAGTCTGGACAGGTCGGGGACAGATACGCAGTATTTT.

This chain joins TRBV6-1 and TRBJ1-5; no clear D. This CDR3 is built from 17 residues. CDR1 MNHNS and CDR2 SASEGT come from the germline V gene. The germline V and J ends were trimmed by 2 bases and 0 bases, with 14 bases remaining between them. The CDR3 DNA reads as TGTGCCAGCAGTGAACCTCTAGCCTCCCATAGCAATCAGCCCCAGCATTTT. This encodes CASSEPLASHSNQPQHF.

V is TRBV18 and J is TRBJ2-3; tentative D call: TRBD2 (6 bases). V lost 0 bases, J lost 5 bases, and 15 bases lay in between. The CDR3 is 16 amino acids. Germline V CDR1 and CDR2: KGHSH, LQKENI. In DNA form, the CDR3 reads TGTGCCAGCTCACCACCCTCGTCCCGGGGGAGAGATACGCAGTATTTT. Residues: CASSPPSSRGRDTQYF.

There are a few counts of this clone. The chain joins TRBV5-1 to TRBJ1-1, with D maybe TRBD1 (6 bases). Germline V gene data show CDR1 as SGHRS and CDR2 as YFSETQ. Between the trimmed V and J ends, which lost 6 bases and 5 bases, there was a span of 20 bases. The CDR3 is 15 residues long. CDR3 residues: CASTLGGAQGTEAFF. CDR3 sequence (DNA): TGCGCCAGCACCCTGGGGGGGGCTCAAGGGACTGAAGCTTTCTTT.

The V gene is TRBV7-9, the J gene TRBJ1-2, with 12 bases lining up with TRBD1. CDR3 length equals 18 residues. V gave up 0 bases and J gave up 7 bases; unmatched junction bases: 12. The germline gives CDR1 SEHNR, CDR2 FQNEAQ (reference sequence). In DNA, the CDR3 is TGTGCCAGCAGCTTAGCGCGGACTGGGACAGGGGGCAGGAGTGGCTACACCTTC. The encoded protein is CASSLARTGTGGRSGYTF.

This chain links TRBV6-1 with TRBJ1-2, with 7 bases lining up with TRBD1. V shed 2 bases, J shed 6 bases, and the junction held 3 bases outside the gene matches. Germline V lookup: CDR1 MNHNS, CDR2 SASEGT. The CDR3 is 13 residues long. In DNA form, the CDR3 reads TGTGCCAGCAGTGAAAGCACAGGGGATGGCTACACCTTC. This encodes CASSESTGDGYTF.

This chain's CDR3 is CASSETGGSYGYTF. CDR3 in DNA: TGTGCCAGCAGTGAAACAGGGGGCTCCTATGGCTACACCTTC. The chain recombines TRBV25-1 with TRBJ1-2, with TRBD1 identical over 9 bases. The CDR3 has 14 residues. V lost 2 bases and J lost 4; bases outside the gene matches: 2. The germline V gene has CDR1 MGHDK and CDR2 SYGVNS.

The chain links TRBV7-9 to TRBJ1-6; 9 bases align to TRBD1. Trimming cost V 6 bases and J 9 bases; bases outside gene matches: 9. Germline V lookup: CDR1 SEHNR, CDR2 FQNEAQ (reference sequence). This CDR3 is 15 amino acids long. This CDR3 is CASSFFDRGGSPLHF. CDR3 nucleotide sequence: TGTGCCAGCAGTTTTTTCGACAGGGGGGGTTCACCCCTCCACTTT.

The chain carries TRBV19 and TRBJ1-4; possibly TRBD1 for D (5 bases). Germline assignment: CDR1 LNHDA and CDR2 SQIVND (reference sequence). V was pared by 4 bases and J by 7 bases, with 16 bases between. The CDR3 runs 15 residues. The chain's CDR3 is CASSNGLGRGEKLFF. The CDR3 DNA sequence: TGTGCCAGTAGTAACGGGTTGGGGCGTGGTGAAAAACTGTTTTTT.

The DNA for the CDR3 is TGTGCCAGTTCGAGTTTTTCGGACAGGGCGTCCTACGAGCAGTACTTC. As protein: CASSSFSDRASYEQYF. The chain has TRBV19 and TRBJ2-7; 8 bases are a match to TRBD1. V was pared by 8 bases and J by 1 base, with 13 bases of the junction left unmatched. The CDR3 contains 16 residues. CDR1 is LNHDA, CDR2 SQIVND, per germline (reference sequence). Variable domain in full (rest from reference TRBV19 and TRBJ2-7): DGGITQSPKYLFRKEGQNVTLSCEQNLNHDAMYWYRQDPGQGLRLIYYSQIVNDFQKGDIAEGYSVSREKKESFPLTVTSAQKNPTAFYLCASSSFSDRASYEQYFGPGTRLTVT.

The rearrangement joins TRBV13 to TRBJ2-7; 8 bases are a match to TRBD1. Trimming removed 5 bases from V and 6 bases from J; junction bases left unmatched: 3. Per germline, CDR1 PRHDT and CDR2 FYEKMQ (reference sequence). The CDR3 contains 12 residues. The CDR3 here is CASSTGQGEQYF. The CDR3, as DNA: TGTGCCAGCAGCACAGGACAGGGCGAGCAGTACTTC.

In this sample, this clone turned up a few times. V gene TRBV19 combines with J gene TRBJ2-1; 13 bases are a match to TRBD2. Germline lookup yields CDR1 LNHDA and CDR2 SQIVND (reference sequence). The CDR3 sequence is 15 residues long. V lost 11 bases to trimming and J lost 6 bases; unmatched junction nucleotides: 10. The chain's CDR3 is CAVRPGLAGSNEQFF. CDR3 sequence (DNA): TGTGCCGTTCGCCCGGGACTAGCGGGATCCAATGAGCAGTTCTTC.